One and the same sample provided the 21 T cell receptor beta chains below, sequenced in a study of cytomegalovirus exposure and HLA in healthy donors. In the PCR, 60 Vbeta and 13 Jbeta primers were used. Produced via immunoSEQ multiplex PCR; TCRdb's table is partial and in-frame only. The table lists some 240,000 clones, around 80% of them singletons. Sequenced sample: PBMCs. These receptors all stem from a male donor in good health and CMV-seronegative.

The gene calls are TRBV27 and TRBJ2-7; 9 bases map to TRBD2. V lost 3 bases and J lost 5; bases outside the gene matches: 8. The CDR3 length is 15 residues. Germline CDR1 reads MNHEY; CDR2 reads SMNVEV (reference sequence). Written as DNA, the CDR3 is TGTGCCAGCAGTTTTTTAGCGGGAGCGGGTCACGAGCAGTACTTC. Protein sequence: CASSFLAGAGHEQYF.

The chain carries TRBV19 and TRBJ2-1; D gene ambiguous. Deletions cut 6 bases from V and 4 bases from J, with 10 bases between. This CDR3 contains 13 residues. From germline, CDR1 is LNHDA and CDR2 SQIVND (reference sequence). In nucleotides, the CDR3 is TGTGCCAGTAGACCCAGCGCTTACAATGAGCAGTTCTTC. The encoded protein is CASRPSAYNEQFF.

V gene TRBV7-2 combines with J gene TRBJ2-7; TRBD2 matches 7 bases. J lost 5 bases, V lost 5 bases, and 9 bases had no gene match. Germline lookup yields CDR1 SGHTA and CDR2 FQGNSA. This CDR3 is 14 amino acids long. CDR3 protein: CASSALGRAHEQYF. CDR3 coding DNA: TGTGCCAGCAGCGCGCTAGGGAGGGCCCACGAGCAGTACTTC.

This chain connects TRBV11-2 to TRBJ2-7; possible D gene TRBD1, 6 bases. V was clipped by 3 bases and J by 7 bases, with 13 bases between them. CDR3 length: 13 residues. Germline assignment: CDR1 SGHAT and CDR2 FQNNGV. The CDR3 spells CASSLGLGGEQYF. The CDR3 bases are TGTGCCAGCAGCTTGGGGCTAGGGGGTGAGCAGTACTTC.

This chain links TRBV11-3 with TRBJ2-1; TRBD2 agrees at 7 bases. The V segment lost 2 bases and the J segment 5 bases; nucleotides outside the gene matches: 3. The CDR3 consists of 14 residues. Germline CDR1 and CDR2: SGHNT and YENEEA. This chain's CDR3 is CASSLRREHNEQFF. CDR3 bases: TGTGCCAGCAGCTTAAGGCGGGAGCACAATGAGCAGTTCTTC.

This rearrangement joins TRBV7-9 to TRBJ2-7, with 11 bases identical to TRBD2. The CDR3 totals 17 residues. J lost 5 bases, V lost 4 bases, and 13 bases had no gene match. Germline V gene data show CDR1 as SEHNR and CDR2 as FQNEAQ (reference sequence). The CDR3 loop is CASSSLASGRYLDEQYF. The CDR3 coding sequence is TGTGCCAGCAGCTCGTTAGCTAGCGGGAGGTATTTGGACGAGCAGTACTTC. Full variable domain (outside the CDR3, taken from reference TRBV7-9 and TRBJ2-7): DTGVSQNPRHKITKRGQNVTFRCDPISEHNRLYWYRQTLGQGPEFLTYFQNEAQLEKSRLLSDRFSAERPKGSFSTLEIQRTEQGDSAMYLCASSSLASGRYLDEQYFGPGTRLTVT.

V is TRBV9 and J is TRBJ1-2; TRBD1 is a possible D gene (6 bases). The CDR3 spans 13 residues. The V end was cut by 0 bases, the J end by 3 bases, with 6 bases between. The germline V gene encodes CDR1 SGDLS and CDR2 YYNGEE. CDR3 protein: CASSVEGDYGYTF. DNA of the CDR3: TGTGCCAGCAGCGTAGAGGGGGACTATGGCTACACCTTC.

The rearrangement links TRBV19 to TRBJ1-5, with D possibly being TRBD1 (6 bases). This CDR3 spans 16 amino acids. V lost 3 bases and J 5 bases, leaving 17 bases between the germline ends. The germline gives CDR1 LNHDA, CDR2 SQIVND (reference sequence). The CDR3 DNA follows: TGTGCCAGTAGTATCGGGCAGGGGTACAATTATCAGCCCCAGCATTTT. Protein: CASSIGQGYNYQPQHF.

This clone was seen only a few times. The chain couples TRBV5-4 to TRBJ2-7; D remains unclear. Germline CDR1 SGHNT, CDR2 YYREEE (reference sequence). This CDR3 spans 13 amino acids. The germline V and J ends were trimmed by 4 bases and 0 bases, with 8 bases remaining between them. As DNA, the CDR3 is TGTGCCAGCAGCGTTCACGGCTCCTACGAGCAGTACTTC. Its translation is CASSVHGSYEQYF.

This clone was picked up a small number of times. This sequence joins TRBV7-9 and TRBJ1-5; D is undetermined. The CDR3 contains 12 residues. Trimming took off 3 bases at V and 5 bases at J, with 5 bases between the two ends. Per the germline V gene, CDR1 is SEHNR and CDR2 is FQNEAQ (reference sequence). In DNA form, the CDR3 reads TGTGCCAGCAGCTTTGAGGATCAGCCCCAGCATTTT. It translates to CASSFEDQPQHF.

This chain links TRBV2 with TRBJ1-5; 7 bases are shared with TRBD1. CDR3 size: 14 residues. CDR1 and CDR2 (germline): SNHLY, FYNNEI. Trimming cost V 5 bases and J 1 base; bases outside gene matches: 2. The DNA of the CDR3 is TGTGCCAGCAGTCAACAGGGGAGCAATCAGCCCCAGCATTTT. This encodes CASSQQGSNQPQHF.

This rearrangement joins TRBV14 to TRBJ2-1, with TRBD1 matching 7 bases. This CDR3 is 17 amino acids long. V lost 0 bases and J lost 6; bases outside the gene matches: 11. CDR1 is SGHDN and CDR2 is FVKESK in the germline V gene. Here the CDR3 DNA reads TGTGCCAGCAGCCAAGATATCGTTATGGCAGGGGGCAATGAGCAGTTCTTC. The encoded protein is CASSQDIVMAGGNEQFF.

This chain connects TRBV10-1 to TRBJ1-1; D unresolved. Trimming pared 5 bases from V and 1 base from J, leaving 11 bases between. This CDR3 is 14 amino acids long. Germline V lookup: CDR1 WNHNN, CDR2 SYGVQD (reference sequence). CDR3 nucleotides: TGCGCCAGCAGTAAGGACTTATCGAACACTGAAGCTTTCTTT. Translated, it gives CASSKDLSNTEAFF.

The chain uses TRBV9 and TRBJ2-3, with D perhaps matching TRBD1 (5 bases). V lost 0 bases and J 2 bases, leaving 13 bases between the germline ends. This CDR3 contains 16 residues. Germline CDR1 and CDR2: SGDLS and YYNGEE. CDR3 loop: CASSVAQGSVTDTQYF. For the CDR3, the DNA is TGTGCCAGCAGCGTAGCTCAGGGTTCCGTCACAGATACGCAGTATTTT.

Regarding this clone: At one of its ends the junction is not consistent with the germline gene, which may arise from a read error. The chain has TRBV7-9 and TRBJ2-5; 12 nucleotides align to TRBD1. The DNA end lines up better with TRBJ2-7; the J call may be wrong. The CDR3 is 18 residues long. The germline gives CDR1 SEHNR, CDR2 FQNEAQ (reference sequence). CDR3 sequence (DNA): TGTTCCAGCAGCAGAAACCCGGGACAGGGGGCGCGTAGGAACGAGCAGTACTTC. This sequence encodes CSSSRNPGQGARRNEQYF.

The chain recombines TRBV5-6 with TRBJ1-5; 7 bases line up with TRBD1. The CDR3 sequence is 18 residues long. The germline V gene encodes CDR1 SGHDT and CDR2 YYEEEE. V was clipped by 3 bases and J by 6 bases; unmatched bases: 18. CDR3 sequence: CASSYGMGDRDPRQPQHF. CDR3 nucleotide sequence: TGTGCCAGCAGCTACGGGATGGGGGACAGAGACCCCCGTCAGCCCCAGCATTTT. The full variable domain, rest sourced from reference TRBV5-6 and TRBJ1-5, is DAGVTQSPTHLIKTRGQQVTLRCSPKSGHDTVSWYQQALGQGPQFIFQYYEEEERQRGNFPDRFSGHQFPNYSSELNVNALLLGDSALYLCASSYGMGDRDPRQPQHFGDGTRLSIL.

This chain links TRBV28 with TRBJ2-1; 13 bases match TRBD2. In germline, CDR1 is MDHEN, CDR2 SYDVKM. The junction had 7 bases not matched to a gene; V was cut back by 3 bases and J by 8 bases. This CDR3 has 16 residues. The CDR3, as DNA: TGTGCCAGCAGTTTGTGGACTAGCGGGAGTTGGGATGAGCAGTTCTTC. Amino acid sequence: CASSLWTSGSWDEQFF.

The chain recombines TRBV15 with TRBJ2-4; 8 nucleotides match TRBD1. V lost 9 bases, J lost 1 base, and 2 bases stayed unmatched. From germline, CDR1 is LNHNV and CDR2 YYDKDF (reference sequence). This CDR3 has 13 amino acids. The CDR3 DNA reads TGTGCCACAAGACAGGGGGCCAAAAACATTCAGTACTTC. Protein product: CATRQGAKNIQYF. The whole variable domain, filled in from reference TRBV15 and TRBJ2-4, reads DAMVIQNPRYQVTQFGKPVTLSCSQTLNHNVMYWYQQKSSQAPKLLFHYYDKDFNNEADTPDNFQSRRPNTSFCFLDIRSPGLGDTAMYLCATRQGAKNIQYFGAGTRLSVL.

This clone was seen only a few times. The chain is built from TRBV27 and TRBJ2-5; 9 bases line up with TRBD2. The germline CDR1 and CDR2 sequences are MNHEY and SMNVEV (reference sequence). The CDR3 covers 16 residues. V gave up 1 base and J gave up 6 bases; unmatched junction bases: 9. As DNA, the CDR3 is TGTGCCAGCAGTTTATGGGCAGCGGGAGGTATCCAGACCCAGTACTTC. Translating gives CASSLWAAGGIQTQYF.

This chain joins TRBV5-6 and TRBJ2-3, with 10 bases identical to TRBD2. CDR1 and CDR2 from the germline V gene are SGHDT and YYEEEE. V gave up 5 bases and J gave up 1 base; unmatched junction bases: 4. The CDR3 contains 15 residues. CDR3 amino acids: CASSVLAGGTDTQYF. DNA of the CDR3: TGTGCCAGCAGTGTGCTAGCGGGGGGCACAGATACGCAGTATTTT. The full variable domain, with the rest looked up from reference TRBV5-6 and TRBJ2-3, is DAGVTQSPTHLIKTRGQQVTLRCSPKSGHDTVSWYQQALGQGPQFIFQYYEEEERQRGNFPDRFSGHQFPNYSSELNVNALLLGDSALYLCASSVLAGGTDTQYFGPGTRLTVL.

The V and J genes are TRBV28 and TRBJ2-5, with D tentatively TRBD2 (5 bases). Trimming stripped 7 bases from V and 1 base from J, with 10 bases between. The CDR3 spans 13 residues. Germline V CDR1 and CDR2: MDHEN, SYDVKM. In DNA, the CDR3 is TGTGCCAGCAAAAGAGGGCCCCAAGAGACCCAGTACTTC. Translating it yields CASKRGPQETQYF.